The next 32 T cell receptor beta chains were all read from a single sample in a study of CD8+CD57+ T cells in acquired aplastic anemia (dated 2018 in TCRdb). Instrument used: Illumina HiSeq 2000. TCR beta VDJ combination and CDR3 sequence profiling used genomic DNA as the template. TCRdb reran the public reads through fastp at Q25 and MiXCR, keeping productive beta chains. Each entry is one CDR3 protein sequence, shown with its most common DNA and genes. Here the sample has around 170,000 distinct CDR3 sequences; around 60% occur a single time. 45% to 55% of the sample comes from the top ten. The source material was sorted CD4+, CD8+, or CD8+CD57+ T cells (not recorded which) from PBMCs. The receptors were gathered from a human donor in good health.

This clonotype was recorded many times. The chain recombines TRBV7-3 with TRBJ2-2; 9 bases are shared with TRBD2. V dropped 2 bases and J dropped 6; count of bases not matched to a gene: 10. The germline V gene encodes CDR1 SGHTA and CDR2 FQGTGA. This CDR3 region has 17 residues. DNA of the CDR3: TGTGCCAGCAGCTTATATGGTCTAGCGGGATCCTCCGGGGAGCTGTTTTTT. Protein: CASSLYGLAGSSGELFF.

The gene calls are TRBV20-1 and TRBJ1-1, with D possibly matching TRBD1 (5 bases). Trimming pared 6 bases from V and 10 bases from J, leaving 18 bases between. The CDR3 loop spans 12 amino acids. Germline V gene data show CDR1 as DFQATT and CDR2 as SNEGSKA (reference sequence). As DNA, the CDR3 is TGCAGTGCCACCGGGACGGGAACGGGAGCTTTCTTT. This sequence encodes CSATGTGTGAFF.

The chain employs TRBV15 and TRBJ2-7; D not certain. From germline, CDR1 is LNHNV and CDR2 YYDKDF (reference sequence). The CDR3 sequence is 12 residues long. V was clipped by 0 bases and J by 5 bases, with 5 bases between them. Here the CDR3 DNA reads TGTGCCACCAGCAGAGATATGGACGAGCAGTACTTC. This gives the protein CATSRDMDEQYF.

The chain uses TRBV12-3 or TRBV12-4 and TRBJ2-7, with a tentative D call TRBD2 (5 bases). The V end was cut by 6 bases, the J end by 0 bases, with 15 bases between. The CDR3 runs 15 residues. CDR3 sequence: CASSRPLGLSYEQYF. Here the CDR3 DNA reads TGTGCCAGCAGCCGCCCCCTCGGACTCTCCTACGAGCAGTACTTC.

This clonotype was counted at least ten times. The rearrangement uses TRBV9 and TRBJ2-1, with 13 bases aligning to TRBD2. Germline V gene sequence: CDR1 SGDLS, CDR2 YYNGEE. The J segment lost 9 bases and the V segment lost 6 bases, leaving 9 bases of the junction unmatched. The CDR3 length is 15 residues. CDR3 in amino acids: CASTGTSGTDGEQFF. In nucleotides, the CDR3 is TGTGCCAGCACCGGGACTAGCGGGACCGACGGTGAGCAGTTCTTC. The full variable domain, with the rest looked up from reference TRBV9 and TRBJ2-1, is DSGVTQTPKHLITATGQRVTLRCSPRSGDLSVYWYQQSLDQGLQFLIQYYNGEERAKGNILERFSAQQFPDLHSELNLSSLELGDSALYFCASTGTSGTDGEQFFGPGTRLTVL.

This clonotype was detected once. At one boundary the junction diverges from the germline segment, which might be a read error. CDR3 protein: CATSESFNRARNTEAFF. CDR3 nucleotides: TGTGCCACCAGTGAGTCCTTCAACAGGGCACGGAACACTGAAGCTTTCTTT. V usage is TRBV10-3 and J usage is TRBJ1-1; tentatively, D is TRBD1 (6 bases). Germline-derived CDR1 and CDR2 are ENHRY and SYGVKD. The CDR3 runs to 17 residues.

V gene TRBV20-1 combines with J gene TRBJ1-5, with TRBD1 matching 7 bases. The V gene end was trimmed by 2 bases and the J gene end by 1 base; junction bases not matched to a gene: 5. This CDR3 has 15 residues. Per the germline V gene, CDR1 is DFQATT and CDR2 is SNEGSKA (reference sequence). The CDR3 nucleotides read TGCAGTGCTAGAACCAGGGGGGGAAGCAATCAGCCCCAGCATTTT. This translates into CSARTRGGSNQPQHF.

The rearrangement links TRBV7-3 to TRBJ2-4, with 12 bases identical to TRBD2. The CDR3 is 15 amino acids. Per the germline V gene, CDR1 is SGHTA and CDR2 is FQGTGA. Germline trimming cut 2 bases from V and 7 bases from J; bases unmatched to any gene: 3. DNA for the CDR3: TGTGCCAGCAGCTTACTAGCGGGAGGGCACAACATTCAGTACTTC. It translates to CASSLLAGGHNIQYF.

The V and J genes are TRBV2 and TRBJ2-1; D may be TRBD1 or TRBD2 (5 bases each). Germline V gene data show CDR1 as SNHLY and CDR2 as FYNNEI. The CDR3 has 11 residues. V was trimmed by 9 bases and J by 11 bases, leaving 14 bases between them. DNA for the CDR3: TGTGCCAGTGTCCGAGGGGATAAGCAGTTCTTC. It translates to CASVRGDKQFF.

The rearrangement uses TRBV29-1 and TRBJ2-5, with D tentatively TRBD2 (5 bases). The CDR3 is made up of 14 amino acids. The germline CDR1 and CDR2 sequences are SQVTM and ANQGSEA. The V and J ends lost 7 bases and 4 bases respectively, with 19 bases between them. The CDR3 spells CSARPAEAGETQYF. In nucleotides, the CDR3 is TGCAGCGCCAGACCAGCGGAGGCCGGAGAGACCCAGTACTTC.

Comments on this clonotype: A read error may account for a junction end that differs from germline. This sequence joins TRBV15 and TRBJ2-1; TRBD2 matches 10 bases. This CDR3 has 16 residues. The germline V gene has CDR1 LNHNV and CDR2 YYDKDF (reference sequence). Here the CDR3 reads CATSAPSGSRYNEQFF. CDR3 nucleotide sequence: TGCGCCACCAGCGCCCCTAGCGGGAGTAGGTACAATGAGCAGTTCTTC.

The chain combines TRBV25-1 with TRBJ1-5, with a weak D call TRBD1 (5 bases). V was pared by 0 bases and J by 10 bases, with 16 bases between. CDR3 length equals 15 residues. Germline-derived CDR1 and CDR2 are MGHDK and SYGVNS. The CDR3 DNA sequence: TGTGCCAGCAGTGAATATCCCAGGGATCGGTATCCCCAGCATTTT. It yields the protein CASSEYPRDRYPQHF.

The CDR3 bases are TGTGCCATCAGTGATTTGGACAGGGTCTACAATGAGCAGTTCTTC. Encoded protein: CAISDLDRVYNEQFF. J is TRBJ2-1 and V is TRBV10-3; 8 bases map to TRBD1. This CDR3 is built from 15 residues. Germline CDR1 reads ENHRY; CDR2 reads SYGVKD. J gave up 3 bases and V 3 bases, and 4 bases lay outside the gene matches.

The rearrangement uses TRBV19 and TRBJ2-7, with D perhaps TRBD1 or TRBD2 (5 bases each). CDR1 is LNHDA and CDR2 is SQIVND in the germline V gene (reference sequence). This CDR3 region has 15 residues. V dropped 1 base and J dropped 0 bases, with 10 bases sitting between them. CDR3: CASSIAGRSSYEQYF. For the CDR3, the DNA is TGTGCCAGTAGTATAGCGGGACGGAGCTCCTACGAGCAGTACTTC.

This clonotype came up many times. The chain combines TRBV20-1 with TRBJ1-5; tentative D call: TRBD1 (6 bases). There are 19 residues in the CDR3. Trimming removed 5 bases at V and 5 bases at J, with 31 bases between. Germline V gene lookup returns CDR1 DFQATT and CDR2 SNEGSKA (reference sequence). The CDR3 here is CSALTPPRGDTGMDQPQHF. The CDR3 nucleotides are TGCAGTGCTCTAACTCCTCCGAGGGGGGACACAGGGATGGATCAGCCCCAGCATTTT.

V is TRBV20-1 and J is TRBJ2-1; 7 bases match TRBD1. V lost 5 bases, J lost 4 bases, and 11 bases stayed unmatched. Germline loops: CDR1 DFQATT, CDR2 SNEGSKA (reference sequence). This CDR3 region has 15 residues. DNA of the CDR3: TGCAGTGCTTCCATGATCGGGACAGAATACAATGAGCAGTTCTTC. As protein: CSASMIGTEYNEQFF.

In its sample, this clonotype was seen a few times. The J gene is TRBJ2-2, the V gene TRBV15; D assignment may be TRBD1 or TRBD2 (5 bases each). Germline V lookup: CDR1 LNHNV, CDR2 YYDKDF (reference sequence). Trimming removed 8 bases at V and 6 bases at J, with 13 bases between. This CDR3 is 13 amino acids long. CDR3 loop: CATPGAQAGELFF. The CDR3 DNA reads as TGTGCCACCCCCGGGGCGCAGGCCGGGGAGCTGTTTTTT. Full variable domain (rest looked up from reference TRBV15 and TRBJ2-2): DAMVIQNPRYQVTQFGKPVTLSCSQTLNHNVMYWYQQKSSQAPKLLFHYYDKDFNNEADTPDNFQSRRPNTSFCFLDIRSPGLGDTAMYLCATPGAQAGELFFGEGSRLTVL.

This clonotype was counted many times. The chain recombines TRBV19 with TRBJ1-6; perhaps TRBD1 as D (6 bases). Trimming cost V 2 bases and J 9 bases, with 11 bases left between them. The CDR3 contains 14 residues. Germline-derived CDR1 and CDR2 are LNHDA and SQIVND (reference sequence). The CDR3 reads CASSIQGSLSPLHF. CDR3 in DNA: TGTGCCAGTAGTATACAGGGGTCTCTTTCACCCCTCCACTTT.

This clonotype showed up just a few times. This chain connects TRBV27 to TRBJ2-7; 7 bases line up with TRBD2. Germline V gives CDR1 MNHEY, CDR2 SMNVEV (reference sequence). This CDR3 comprises 14 residues. The junction had 6 bases not matched to a gene; V was cut back by 4 bases and J by 3 bases. CDR3 protein: CASSYGTTFYEQYF. The CDR3 region has the DNA TGTGCCAGCAGTTACGGGACTACTTTCTACGAGCAGTACTTC.

This chain joins TRBV2 and TRBJ1-6; the D gene is possibly TRBD1 (6 bases). Trimming cost V 6 bases and J 9 bases, with 18 bases left between them. This CDR3 has 15 amino acids. Germline assignment: CDR1 SNHLY and CDR2 FYNNEI. CDR3 sequence: CASRGAEGRVSPLHF. The CDR3 nucleotides are TGTGCCAGCAGGGGGGCCGAGGGGAGGGTTTCACCCCTCCACTTT.

This clonotype has ten or more counts. V and J are TRBV20-1 and TRBJ2-7; the D gene is possibly TRBD2 (6 bases). This CDR3 region has 13 residues. V shed 5 bases and J shed 3 bases, with 14 bases lying between them. The germline CDR1 and CDR2 sequences are DFQATT and SNEGSKA (reference sequence). As DNA, the CDR3 is TGCAGTGCTGATGGTAGCGGATACTACGAGCAGTACTTC. This gives the protein CSADGSGYYEQYF.

The sample holds many counts of this clonotype. This chain connects TRBV20-1 to TRBJ2-5, with D possibly being TRBD1 or TRBD2 (5 bases each). The CDR3 is 14 amino acids. The germline CDR1 and CDR2 sequences are DFQATT and SNEGSKA (reference sequence). Trimming took 4 bases from V and 3 from J, leaving 15 bases between them. Here the CDR3 DNA reads TGCAGTGCTAAAACCGACGGGACGGAAGAGACCCAGTACTTC. This encodes CSAKTDGTEETQYF.

V is TRBV7-3 and J is TRBJ1-3; no clear D. Trimming stripped 4 bases from V and 7 bases from J, with 8 bases between. This CDR3 has 12 residues. Per germline, CDR1 SGHTA and CDR2 FQGTGA. CDR3 sequence (DNA): TGTGCCAGCAGCTCCTCCCCCAACACCATATATTTT. Encoded protein: CASSSSPNTIYF.

In its sample, this clonotype was seen a few times. The chain combines TRBV27 with TRBJ1-1; tentative D call: TRBD1 (5 bases). CDR3 length: 14 residues. Trimming pared 5 bases from V and 4 bases from J, leaving 14 bases between. The germline V gene encodes CDR1 MNHEY and CDR2 SMNVEV (reference sequence). DNA of the CDR3: TGTGCCAGCAGTGGCGCAGGGAGCCCCACTGAAGCTTTCTTT. This encodes CASSGAGSPTEAFF.

The chain joins TRBV19 to TRBJ1-6; a possible D gene is TRBD1 (5 bases). V was trimmed by 6 bases and J by 10 bases, leaving 10 bases between them. In germline, CDR1 is LNHDA, CDR2 SQIVND (reference sequence). The CDR3 has 12 amino acids. CDR3 in amino acids: CASSQGGSPLHF. CDR3 sequence (DNA): TGTGCCAGTAGCCAGGGTGGATCACCCCTCCACTTT. Supplemented by reference TRBV19 and TRBJ1-6, the full variable domain reads DGGITQSPKYLFRKEGQNVTLSCEQNLNHDAMYWYRQDPGQGLRLIYYSQIVNDFQKGDIAEGYSVSREKKESFPLTVTSAQKNPTAFYLCASSQGGSPLHFGNGTRLTVT.

This clonotype was counted many times. CDR3 DNA sequence: TGTGCCAGCAGCCCCTCGGCGGCCGCGAACACCGGGGAGCTGTTTTTT. Protein: CASSPSAAANTGELFF. The chain links TRBV9 to TRBJ2-2; D is unclear. CDR3 length: 16 residues. Trimming stripped 4 bases from V and 0 bases from J, with 13 bases between. Germline CDR1 is SGDLS and CDR2 is YYNGEE.

In nucleotides, the CDR3 is TGTGCCAGCAGCTTAGTCGGGAGAAACATTCAGTACTTC. This translates into CASSLVGRNIQYF. The chain carries TRBV7-2 and TRBJ2-4; the D gene is possibly TRBD2 (6 bases). From germline, CDR1 is SGHTA and CDR2 FQGNSA. Trimming cost V 1 base and J 6 bases, with 7 bases left between them. The CDR3 spans 13 residues.

This clonotype was found many times. The genes are TRBV27 and TRBJ2-5; weak D call: TRBD2 (5 bases). The CDR3 contains 13 residues. The V end lost 0 bases, the J end lost 3 bases, and 5 bases lay between the germline ends. Per germline, CDR1 MNHEY and CDR2 SMNVEV (reference sequence). In DNA form, the CDR3 reads TGTGCCAGCAGTTTATCCGGGGAAGAGACCCAGTACTTC. Its protein is CASSLSGEETQYF.

This rearrangement joins TRBV29-1 to TRBJ1-1; D is ambiguous. Germline CDR1 reads SQVTM; CDR2 reads ANQGSEA. The CDR3 has 13 amino acids. CDR3 sequence reads: CSPVPWRDTEAFF. The CDR3 DNA follows: TGCAGTCCCGTACCGTGGCGGGACACTGAAGCTTTCTTT.

The V call is TRBV6-2 or TRBV6-3, the J call TRBJ2-7; D may be TRBD1 (6 bases). CDR1 and CDR2 (germline): MNHEY, SVGEGT. Trimming stripped 5 bases from V and 0 bases from J, with 17 bases between. The CDR3 has 16 amino acids. In nucleotides, the CDR3 is TGTGCCAGCAGTCTTGCCGGGACACGGAGCTCCTACGAGCAGTACTTC. Residues: CASSLAGTRSSYEQYF.

This clonotype was seen only a few times. The rearrangement links TRBV5-6 to TRBJ1-1; unclear D gene. The germline V and J ends were trimmed by 1 base and 4 bases, with 14 bases remaining between them. Germline V CDR1 and CDR2: SGHDT, YYEEEE. The CDR3 totals 15 residues. DNA of the CDR3: TGTGCCAGCAGCTTGCGGGCCTTGCGTGGCACTGAAGCTTTCTTT. Residues: CASSLRALRGTEAFF. The entire variable domain, with the rest obtained from reference TRBV5-6 and TRBJ1-1, is as follows: DAGVTQSPTHLIKTRGQQVTLRCSPKSGHDTVSWYQQALGQGPQFIFQYYEEEERQRGNFPDRFSGHQFPNYSSELNVNALLLGDSALYLCASSLRALRGTEAFFGQGTRLTVV.

The V call is TRBV7-9, the J call TRBJ2-7; the D gene is possibly TRBD2 (6 bases). CDR3 length equals 17 residues. V lost 2 bases, J lost 2 bases, and 19 bases lay in between. Per the germline V gene, CDR1 is SEHNR and CDR2 is FQNEAQ (reference sequence). In DNA, the CDR3 is TGTGCCAGCAGCTTAAGGGAGGATAGCGTTGGGACCTACGAGCAGTACTTC. The encoded protein is CASSLREDSVGTYEQYF. Full variable domain (rest looked up from reference TRBV7-9 and TRBJ2-7): DTGVSQNPRHKITKRGQNVTFRCDPISEHNRLYWYRQTLGQGPEFLTYFQNEAQLEKSRLLSDRFSAERPKGSFSTLEIQRTEQGDSAMYLCASSLREDSVGTYEQYFGPGTRLTVT.